This T cell receptor (beta chain) emerged from a study of regulatory T cells in long-lasting Graves disease. Study-level findings and limits: More public clonotypes were shared by persistent patients (about 3,000) than by new patients (about 970).

Time point here: newly diagnosed GD, antithyroid drugs for less than 3 months. After RNA was extracted from PBMCs, the TCR library was made from it. With EDTA tubes as the receptacles, approximately 8.2 milliliters of peripheral blood were drawn. As for this clonotype: The antigen remains unidentified.

Building of the TCR beta libraries involved iRepertoire HTBI primers and Arm-PCR of CDR3 regions. Original methodology: Identification of gene segments yielded approximately 62 TRBV and about 14 TRBJ across samples. From the multiplex PCR reads, TCRdb called clonotypes with MiXCR, one entry per CDR3 protein. TCRdb's processing, not the study's, gives the V and J calls here. Seen here are about 560,000 distinct CDR3 sequences, 15% to 20% observed once, and the top ten hold 12%. The CDR3 runs to 17 residues. The V gene end was trimmed by 5 bases and the J gene end by 0 bases; junction bases not matched to a gene: 4. The same sample was also studied in work on T cells in Graves' hyperthyroidism and ophthalmopathy. That report notes: Initially, a first-round RT-PCR of the TCR CDR3 employed the HTBI primer set.

The material was peripheral blood mononuclear cells (PBMCs), obtained at new diagnosis, from a patient treated with antithyroid drugs. The rearrangement joins TRBV12-3 or TRBV12-4 to TRBJ2-2; 12 nucleotides line up with TRBD1. This clonotype originated in a man aged 18-30 years with Graves disease. The CDR3 nucleotides are TGTGCCAGCAGTGAGGGGACAGGGGGCGCGAACACCGGGGAGCTGTTTTTT. Amino acids: CASSEGTGGANTGELFF.